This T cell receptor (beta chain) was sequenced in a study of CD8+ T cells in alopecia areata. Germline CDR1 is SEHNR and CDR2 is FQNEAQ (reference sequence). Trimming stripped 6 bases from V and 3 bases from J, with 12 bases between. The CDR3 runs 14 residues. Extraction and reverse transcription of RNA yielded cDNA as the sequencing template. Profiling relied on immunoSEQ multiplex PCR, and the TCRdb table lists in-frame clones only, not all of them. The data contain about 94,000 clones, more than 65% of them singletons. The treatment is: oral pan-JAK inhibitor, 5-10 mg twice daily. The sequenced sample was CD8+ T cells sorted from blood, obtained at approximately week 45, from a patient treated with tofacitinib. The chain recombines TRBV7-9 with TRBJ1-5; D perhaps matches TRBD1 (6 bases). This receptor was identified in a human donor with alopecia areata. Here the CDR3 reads CASSRQGNNQPQHF. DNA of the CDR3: TGTGCCAGCAGTAGGCAGGGGAACAATCAGCCCCAGCATTTT.